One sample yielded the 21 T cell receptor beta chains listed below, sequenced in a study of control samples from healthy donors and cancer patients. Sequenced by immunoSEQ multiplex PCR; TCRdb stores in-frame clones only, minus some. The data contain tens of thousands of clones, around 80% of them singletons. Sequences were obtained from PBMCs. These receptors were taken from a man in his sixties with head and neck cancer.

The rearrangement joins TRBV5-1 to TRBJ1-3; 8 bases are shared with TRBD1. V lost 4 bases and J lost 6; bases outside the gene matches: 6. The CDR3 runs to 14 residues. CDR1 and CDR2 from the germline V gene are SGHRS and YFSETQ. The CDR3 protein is CASSEQGAQNTIYF. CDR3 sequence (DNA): TGCGCCAGCAGCGAGCAGGGGGCGCAAAACACCATATATTTT.

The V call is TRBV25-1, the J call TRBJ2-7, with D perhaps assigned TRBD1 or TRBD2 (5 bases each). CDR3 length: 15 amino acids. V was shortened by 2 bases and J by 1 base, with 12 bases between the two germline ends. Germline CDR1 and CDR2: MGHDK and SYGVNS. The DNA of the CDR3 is TGTGCCAGCAGTGAAAGAGGGACCCGGTCCTACGAGCAGTACTTC. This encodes CASSERGTRSYEQYF.

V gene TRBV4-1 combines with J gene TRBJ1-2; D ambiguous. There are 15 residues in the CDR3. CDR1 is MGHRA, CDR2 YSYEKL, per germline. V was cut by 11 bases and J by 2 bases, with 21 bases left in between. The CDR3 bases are TGCGCCCCCAGCCAACTCCCCCCAACCAACTATGGCTACACCTTC. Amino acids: CAPSQLPPTNYGYTF.

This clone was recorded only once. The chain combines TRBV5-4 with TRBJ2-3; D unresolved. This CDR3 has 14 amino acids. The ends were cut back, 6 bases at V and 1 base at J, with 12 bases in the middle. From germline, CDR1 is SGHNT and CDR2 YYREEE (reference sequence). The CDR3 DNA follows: TGTGCCAGCACTCTAGGGCTAGGCACAGATACGCAGTATTTT. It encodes CASTLGLGTDTQYF.

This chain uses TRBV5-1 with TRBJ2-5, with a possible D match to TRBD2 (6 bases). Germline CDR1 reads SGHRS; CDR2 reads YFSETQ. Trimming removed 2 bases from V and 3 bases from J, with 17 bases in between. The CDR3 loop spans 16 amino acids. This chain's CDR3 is CASSLGHGTGKETQYF. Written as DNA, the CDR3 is TGCGCCAGCAGCTTAGGCCACGGGACTGGCAAAGAGACCCAGTACTTC.

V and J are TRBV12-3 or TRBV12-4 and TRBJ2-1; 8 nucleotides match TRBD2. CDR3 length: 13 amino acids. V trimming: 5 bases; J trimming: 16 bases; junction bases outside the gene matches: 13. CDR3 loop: CASSESGGVRGFF. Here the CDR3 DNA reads TGTGCCAGCAGTGAATCCGGGGGGGTGCGGGGTTTCTTC.

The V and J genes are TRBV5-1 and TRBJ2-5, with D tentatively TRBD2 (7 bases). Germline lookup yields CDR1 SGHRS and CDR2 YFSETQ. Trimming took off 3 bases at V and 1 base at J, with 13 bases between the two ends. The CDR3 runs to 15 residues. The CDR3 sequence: CASSWGGASQETQYF. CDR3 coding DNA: TGCGCCAGCAGCTGGGGGGGGGCCAGCCAAGAGACCCAGTACTTC.

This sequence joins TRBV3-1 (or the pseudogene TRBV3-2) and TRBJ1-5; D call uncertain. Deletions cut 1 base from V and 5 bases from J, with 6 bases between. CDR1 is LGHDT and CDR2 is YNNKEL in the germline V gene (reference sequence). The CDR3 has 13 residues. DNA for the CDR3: TGTGCCAGCAGCCAAGTAGGTTATCAGCCCCAGCATTTT. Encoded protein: CASSQVGYQPQHF.

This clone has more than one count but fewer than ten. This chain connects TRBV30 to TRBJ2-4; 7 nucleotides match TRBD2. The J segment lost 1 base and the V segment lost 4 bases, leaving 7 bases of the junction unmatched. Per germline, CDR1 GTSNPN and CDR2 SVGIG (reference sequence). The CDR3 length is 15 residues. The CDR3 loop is CAWKSWGGAKNIQYF. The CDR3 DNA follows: TGTGCCTGGAAGTCTTGGGGAGGGGCCAAAAACATTCAGTACTTC.

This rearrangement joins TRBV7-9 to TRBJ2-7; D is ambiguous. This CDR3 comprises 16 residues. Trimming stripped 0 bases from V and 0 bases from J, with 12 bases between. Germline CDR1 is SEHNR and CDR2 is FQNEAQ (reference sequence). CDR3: CASSLALGASSYEQYF. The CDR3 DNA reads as TGTGCCAGCAGCTTAGCGCTAGGCGCTAGCTCCTACGAGCAGTACTTC.

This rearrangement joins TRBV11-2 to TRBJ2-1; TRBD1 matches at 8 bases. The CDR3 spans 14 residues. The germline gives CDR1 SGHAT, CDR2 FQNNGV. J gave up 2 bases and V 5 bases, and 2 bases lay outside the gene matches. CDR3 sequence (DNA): TGTGCCAGCAGCCGACAGGGGACCTACAATGAGCAGTTCTTC. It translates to CASSRQGTYNEQFF.

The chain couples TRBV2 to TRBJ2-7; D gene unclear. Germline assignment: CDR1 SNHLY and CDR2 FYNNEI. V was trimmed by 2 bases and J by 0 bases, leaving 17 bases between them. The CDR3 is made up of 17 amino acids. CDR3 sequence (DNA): TGTGCCAGCAGTGAATTCCCCGACGAAACCGGCTCCTACGAGCAGTACTTC. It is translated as CASSEFPDETGSYEQYF.

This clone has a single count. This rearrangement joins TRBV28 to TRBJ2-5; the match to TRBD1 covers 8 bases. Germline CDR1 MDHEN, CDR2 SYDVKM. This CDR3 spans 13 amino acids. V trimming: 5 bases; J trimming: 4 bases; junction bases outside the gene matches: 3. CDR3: CASSRQGTETQYF. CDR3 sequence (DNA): TGTGCCAGCAGTCGACAGGGGACAGAGACCCAGTACTTC.

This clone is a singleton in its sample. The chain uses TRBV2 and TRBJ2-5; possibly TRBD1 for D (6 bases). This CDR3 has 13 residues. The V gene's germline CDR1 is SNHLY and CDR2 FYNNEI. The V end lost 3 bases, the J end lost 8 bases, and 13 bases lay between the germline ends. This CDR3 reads CASSEATGATQYF. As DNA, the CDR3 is TGTGCCAGCAGTGAGGCGACAGGCGCTACCCAGTACTTC. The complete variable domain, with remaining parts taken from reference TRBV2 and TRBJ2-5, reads EPEVTQTPSHQVTQMGQEVILRCVPISNHLYFYWYRQILGQKVEFLVSFYNNEISEKSEIFDDQFSVERPDGSNFTLKIRSTKLEDSAMYFCASSEATGATQYFGPGTRLLVL.

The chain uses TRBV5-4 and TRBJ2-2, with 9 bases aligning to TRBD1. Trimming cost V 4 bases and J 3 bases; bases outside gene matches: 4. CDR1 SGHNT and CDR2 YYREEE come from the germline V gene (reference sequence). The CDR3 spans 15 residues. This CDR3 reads CASSLGQGYTGELFF. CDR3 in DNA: TGTGCCAGCAGCCTGGGACAGGGCTACACCGGGGAGCTGTTTTTT.

The CDR3, as DNA: TGTGCCAGCAGCGCACCGGGAGCCGGGGAGCTGTTTTTT. Translated: CASSAPGAGELFF. The V call is TRBV7-3, the J call TRBJ2-2, with D maybe TRBD2 (6 bases). This CDR3 spans 13 amino acids. Per the germline V gene, CDR1 is SGHTA and CDR2 is FQGTGA. Trimming left V 5 bases short and J 6 bases short, with 10 bases between.

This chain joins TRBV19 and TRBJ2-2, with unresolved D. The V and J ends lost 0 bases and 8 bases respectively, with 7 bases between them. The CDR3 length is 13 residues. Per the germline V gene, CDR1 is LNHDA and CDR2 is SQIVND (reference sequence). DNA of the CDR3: TGTGCCAGTAGTATAGAAGGTGCTGGGGAGCTGTTTTTT. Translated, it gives CASSIEGAGELFF.

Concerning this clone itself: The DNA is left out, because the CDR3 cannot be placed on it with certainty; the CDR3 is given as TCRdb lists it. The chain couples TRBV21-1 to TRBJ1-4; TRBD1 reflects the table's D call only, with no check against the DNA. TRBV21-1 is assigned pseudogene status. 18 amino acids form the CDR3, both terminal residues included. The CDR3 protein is CASSKSWVVGQGNEKLFF.

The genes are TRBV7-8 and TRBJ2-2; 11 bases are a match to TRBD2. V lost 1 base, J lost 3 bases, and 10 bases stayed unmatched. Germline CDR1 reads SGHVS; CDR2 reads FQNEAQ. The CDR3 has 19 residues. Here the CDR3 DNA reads TGTGCCAGCAGCTTAGTGGGGCTAGCGGGAGGAGGTTACACCGGGGAGCTGTTTTTT. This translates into CASSLVGLAGGGYTGELFF.

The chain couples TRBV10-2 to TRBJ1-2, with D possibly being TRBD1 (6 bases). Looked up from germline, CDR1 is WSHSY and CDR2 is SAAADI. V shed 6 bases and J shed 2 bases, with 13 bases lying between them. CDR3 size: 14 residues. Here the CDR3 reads CASSAGTLNYGYTF. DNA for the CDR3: TGCGCCAGCAGCGCCGGGACATTGAACTATGGCTACACCTTC.

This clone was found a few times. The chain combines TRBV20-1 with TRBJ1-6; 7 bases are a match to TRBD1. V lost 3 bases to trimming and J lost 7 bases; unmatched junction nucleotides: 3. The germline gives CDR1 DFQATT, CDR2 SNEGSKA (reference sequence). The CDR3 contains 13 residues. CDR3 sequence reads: CSASLQGNSPLHF. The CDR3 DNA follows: TGCAGTGCTAGTTTACAGGGGAATTCACCCCTCCACTTT.